The 11 T cell receptor beta chains below all came from one sample that was sequenced in a study of response to subunit inactivated influenza vaccine. One entry per CDR3 protein results from TCRdb running MiXCR on the RT-PCR reads. The sample carries approximately 680,000 distinct CDR3 sequences, about a sixth recorded once. The specimen comprised PBMCs from blood, sampled 12 days after vaccination. These receptors came from a man aged 45-65 years who received an inactivated influenza vaccine.

The chain combines TRBV28 with TRBJ2-5; 12 bases fit TRBD1. The CDR3 spans 16 residues. From germline, CDR1 is MDHEN and CDR2 SYDVKM. The V gene end was trimmed by 5 bases and the J gene end by 5 bases; junction bases not matched to a gene: 9. The CDR3 DNA reads as TGTGCCAGCAGTAAAACCGGGACAGGGGGCGCGGAGACCCAGTACTTC. As protein: CASSKTGTGGAETQYF.

V gene TRBV6-5 combines with J gene TRBJ2-5; weak D call: TRBD1 (5 bases). The CDR3 covers 15 residues. Germline V lookup: CDR1 MNHEY, CDR2 SVGAGI. V was trimmed by 0 bases and J by 4 bases, leaving 12 bases between them. CDR3 residues: CASSYSSYGAETQYF. The CDR3 DNA reads as TGTGCCAGCAGTTACTCGTCCTATGGGGCAGAGACCCAGTACTTC.

This chain links TRBV12-3 or TRBV12-4 with TRBJ2-2, with D perhaps TRBD2 (5 bases). The CDR3 totals 15 residues. V was clipped by 3 bases and J by 5 bases, with 13 bases between them. CDR3 sequence: CASSFARVATGELFF. The DNA for the CDR3 is TGTGCCAGCAGTTTCGCCCGGGTAGCGACCGGGGAGCTGTTTTTT.

The chain uses TRBV7-8 and TRBJ2-7; D unclear. CDR1 is SGHVS and CDR2 is FQNEAQ in the germline V gene. Trimming cost V 2 bases and J 6 bases, with 11 bases left between them. The CDR3 consists of 13 residues. The CDR3 sequence is CASSLLGVGEQYF. CDR3 bases: TGTGCCAGCAGCTTACTTGGGGTCGGCGAGCAGTACTTC.

The chain combines TRBV11-2 with TRBJ2-2; either TRBD1 or TRBD2 may supply D (5 bases each). From germline, CDR1 is SGHAT and CDR2 FQNNGV. The ends were cut back, 5 bases at V and 4 bases at J, with 11 bases in the middle. CDR3 length: 14 amino acids. As DNA, the CDR3 is TGTGCCAGCAGCCCCATGGGGACCACCGGGGAGCTGTTTTTT. This sequence encodes CASSPMGTTGELFF.

Only a few counts were recorded for this clonotype. The J gene is TRBJ2-5, the V gene TRBV28; no clear D gene. Germline CDR1 MDHEN, CDR2 SYDVKM. This CDR3 contains 11 residues. With 8 bases removed from V and 5 bases from J, the gap between germline ends came to 9 bases. The CDR3 DNA reads as TGTGCCAGCGTCAGTCGGGAGACCCAGTACTTC. Translation gives CASVSRETQYF.

This clonotype was picked up a small number of times. DNA for the CDR3: TGTGCCAGCAGCCTCGGGGGGGGACTAGCGGCATACAATGAGCAGTTCTTC. This gives the protein CASSLGGGLAAYNEQFF. The chain joins TRBV9 to TRBJ2-1; TRBD2 agrees at 11 bases. V gave up 4 bases and J gave up 4 bases; unmatched junction bases: 10. This CDR3 contains 17 residues. Germline V gene sequence: CDR1 SGDLS, CDR2 YYNGEE.

This clonotype was counted only a few times. The chain employs TRBV4-2 and TRBJ1-1, with 8 bases that match TRBD1. From germline, CDR1 is LGHNA and CDR2 YNFKEQ. V shed 0 bases and J 4 bases; nucleotides not matched to a gene: 10. This CDR3 has 17 amino acids. The CDR3 DNA follows: TGTGCCAGCAGCCAAGAAGACCGGACAGGGTGGACCACTGAAGCTTTCTTT. It specifies CASSQEDRTGWTTEAFF.

This clonotype was detected only a few times. The V call is TRBV20-1, the J call TRBJ1-5; 7 bases are shared with TRBD1. Germline V gene sequence: CDR1 DFQATT, CDR2 SNEGSKA (reference sequence). The CDR3 contains 16 residues. The ends lost 3 bases at V and 9 bases at J; junction bases unmatched: 17. The CDR3 DNA reads as TGCAGTGCTAGTTGGGGGACAGTTACACTGATCAGGCCCCAGCATTTT. Residues: CSASWGTVTLIRPQHF.

This clonotype has only a few counts. The chain couples TRBV7-2 to TRBJ1-3; no firm D call. Germline loops: CDR1 SGHTA, CDR2 FQGNSA. The CDR3 is 16 amino acids. Trimming cost V 5 bases and J 0 bases, with 14 bases left between them. In nucleotides, the CDR3 is TGTGCCAGCAGCCCCCGGTGGTCCAGCTCTGGAAACACCATATATTTT. This translates into CASSPRWSSSGNTIYF.

This chain links TRBV19 with TRBJ2-1; no clear D gene. From germline, CDR1 is LNHDA and CDR2 SQIVND (reference sequence). This CDR3 has 15 residues. Deletions cut 5 bases from V and 9 bases from J, with 20 bases between. CDR3 residues: CASSPRAAWVGEQFF. The DNA for the CDR3 is TGTGCCAGTAGTCCTAGGGCGGCTTGGGTAGGTGAGCAGTTCTTC.